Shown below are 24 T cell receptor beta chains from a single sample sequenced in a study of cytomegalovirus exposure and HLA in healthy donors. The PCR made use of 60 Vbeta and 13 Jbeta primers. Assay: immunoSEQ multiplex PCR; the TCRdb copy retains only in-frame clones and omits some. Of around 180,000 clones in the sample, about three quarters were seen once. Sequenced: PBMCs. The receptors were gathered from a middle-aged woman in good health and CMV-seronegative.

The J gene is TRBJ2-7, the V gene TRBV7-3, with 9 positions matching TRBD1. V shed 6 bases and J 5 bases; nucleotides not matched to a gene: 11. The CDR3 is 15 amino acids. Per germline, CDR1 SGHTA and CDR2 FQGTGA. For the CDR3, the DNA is TGTGCCAGCAGGGCCGCCGGGACAGGGTACAACGAGCAGTACTTC. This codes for CASRAAGTGYNEQYF.

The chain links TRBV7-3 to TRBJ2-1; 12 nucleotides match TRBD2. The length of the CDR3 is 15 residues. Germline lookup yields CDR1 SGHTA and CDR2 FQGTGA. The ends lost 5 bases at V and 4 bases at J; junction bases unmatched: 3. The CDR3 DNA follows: TGTGCCAGCAGCCCTACTAGCGGGAGGTACAATGAGCAGTTCTTC. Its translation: CASSPTSGRYNEQFF.

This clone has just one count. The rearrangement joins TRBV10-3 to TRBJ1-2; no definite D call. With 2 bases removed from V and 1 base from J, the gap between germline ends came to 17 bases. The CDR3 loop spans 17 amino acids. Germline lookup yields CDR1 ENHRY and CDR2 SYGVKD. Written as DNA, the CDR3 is TGTGCCATCAGTGAGATCCCTCGCGGGTTTCGTAACTATGGCTACACCTTC. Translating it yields CAISEIPRGFRNYGYTF.

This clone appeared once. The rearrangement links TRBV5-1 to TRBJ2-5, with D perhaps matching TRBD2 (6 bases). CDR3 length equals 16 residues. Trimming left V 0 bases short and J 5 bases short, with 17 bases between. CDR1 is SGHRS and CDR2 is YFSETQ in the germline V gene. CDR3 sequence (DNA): TGCGCCAGCAGCTTGGGCGGGGCTAACCACGGGGAGACCCAGTACTTC. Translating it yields CASSLGGANHGETQYF.

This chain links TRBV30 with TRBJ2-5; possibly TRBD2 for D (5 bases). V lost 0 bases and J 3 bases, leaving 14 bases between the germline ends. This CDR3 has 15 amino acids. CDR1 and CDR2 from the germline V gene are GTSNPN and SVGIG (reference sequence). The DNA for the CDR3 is TGTGCCTGGAGTGTAATGGCGGGCGGAAAAGAGACCCAGTACTTC. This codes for CAWSVMAGGKETQYF.

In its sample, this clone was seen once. The CDR3 DNA sequence: TGTGCCAGCAATTTTCCGGGACAGTTCTTC. Translation gives CASNFPGQFF. The chain links TRBV5-8 to TRBJ2-1; D might be TRBD2 (5 bases). The CDR3 loop spans 10 amino acids. Germline values: CDR1 SGHTS, CDR2 YDEGEE. V was cut by 6 bases and J by 13 bases, with 11 bases left in between.

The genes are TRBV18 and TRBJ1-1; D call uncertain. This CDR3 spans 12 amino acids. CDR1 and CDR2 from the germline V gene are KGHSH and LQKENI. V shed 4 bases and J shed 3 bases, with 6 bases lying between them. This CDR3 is CASSREDTEAFF. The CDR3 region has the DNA TGTGCCAGCTCACGGGAGGACACTGAAGCTTTCTTT.

CDR3 sequence reads: CASSIRSGHQGAQHF. DNA for the CDR3: TGTGCCAGTAGTATTCGGTCCGGGCATCAAGGGGCCCAGCATTTT. This chain connects TRBV19 to TRBJ1-5, with D perhaps matching TRBD1 (5 bases). The CDR3 length is 15 residues. Germline CDR1 and CDR2: LNHDA and SQIVND (reference sequence). V dropped 3 bases and J dropped 11 bases, with 20 bases sitting between them.

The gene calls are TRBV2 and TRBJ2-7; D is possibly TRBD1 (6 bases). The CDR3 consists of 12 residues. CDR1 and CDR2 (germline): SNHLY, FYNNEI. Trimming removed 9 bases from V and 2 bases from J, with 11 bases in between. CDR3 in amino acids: CARQTGAYEQYF. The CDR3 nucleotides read TGTGCCAGACAGACAGGTGCCTACGAGCAGTACTTC.

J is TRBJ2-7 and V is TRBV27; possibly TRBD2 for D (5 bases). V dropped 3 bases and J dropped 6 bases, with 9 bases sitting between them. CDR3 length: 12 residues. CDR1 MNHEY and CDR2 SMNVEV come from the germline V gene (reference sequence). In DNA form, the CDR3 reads TGTGCCAGCAGTTTTCAAGGAGGCGAGCAGTACGTC. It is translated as CASSFQGGEQYV.

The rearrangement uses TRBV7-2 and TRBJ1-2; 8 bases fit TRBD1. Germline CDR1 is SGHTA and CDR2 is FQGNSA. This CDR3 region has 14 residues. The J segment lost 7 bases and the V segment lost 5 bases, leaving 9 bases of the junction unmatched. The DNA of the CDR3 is TGTGCCAGCAGCGCCGGACAGGGTGAGTCTGGCTACACCTTC. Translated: CASSAGQGESGYTF.

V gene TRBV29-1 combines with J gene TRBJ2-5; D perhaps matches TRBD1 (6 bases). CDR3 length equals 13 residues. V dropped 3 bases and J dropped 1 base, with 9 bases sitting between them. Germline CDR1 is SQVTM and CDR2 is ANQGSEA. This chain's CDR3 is CSVDIRGQETQYF. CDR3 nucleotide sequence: TGCAGCGTTGATATCAGGGGCCAAGAGACCCAGTACTTC.

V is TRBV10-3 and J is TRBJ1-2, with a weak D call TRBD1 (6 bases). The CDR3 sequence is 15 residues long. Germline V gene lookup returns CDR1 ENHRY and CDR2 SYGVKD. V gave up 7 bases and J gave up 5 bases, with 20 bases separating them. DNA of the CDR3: TGTGCCATCATTATTGCATCAGGGGAGAGGTATGGCTACACCTTC. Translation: CAIIIASGERYGYTF.

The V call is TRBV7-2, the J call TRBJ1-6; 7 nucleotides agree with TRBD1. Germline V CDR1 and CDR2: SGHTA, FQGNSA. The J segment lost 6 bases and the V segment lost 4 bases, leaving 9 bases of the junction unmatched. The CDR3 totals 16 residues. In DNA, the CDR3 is TGTGCCAGCAGCTCCCAACCCGGGACAGCTAATTCACCCCTCCACTTT. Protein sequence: CASSSQPGTANSPLHF.

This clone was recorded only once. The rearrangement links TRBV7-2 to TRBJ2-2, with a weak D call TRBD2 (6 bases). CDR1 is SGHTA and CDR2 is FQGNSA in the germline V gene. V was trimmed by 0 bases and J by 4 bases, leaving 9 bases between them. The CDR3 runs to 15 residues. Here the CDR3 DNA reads TGTGCCAGCAGCTTAGCAACCGGGGGCACCGGGGAGCTGTTTTTT. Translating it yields CASSLATGGTGELFF.

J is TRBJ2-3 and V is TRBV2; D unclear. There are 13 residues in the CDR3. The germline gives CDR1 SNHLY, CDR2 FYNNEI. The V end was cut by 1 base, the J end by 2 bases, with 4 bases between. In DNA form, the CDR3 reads TGTGCCAGCAGTGAAGTGGCCACAGATACGCAGTATTTT. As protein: CASSEVATDTQYF.

CDR3 residues: CASSEREGFWGTYNEQFF. The DNA for the CDR3 is TGTGCCAGCAGTGAGCGGGAGGGCTTTTGGGGGACCTACAATGAGCAGTTCTTC. This rearrangement joins TRBV6-1 to TRBJ2-1, with 9 bases that match TRBD2. CDR3 size: 18 residues. Germline loops: CDR1 MNHNS, CDR2 SASEGT. The V gene end was trimmed by 3 bases and the J gene end by 2 bases; junction bases not matched to a gene: 11.

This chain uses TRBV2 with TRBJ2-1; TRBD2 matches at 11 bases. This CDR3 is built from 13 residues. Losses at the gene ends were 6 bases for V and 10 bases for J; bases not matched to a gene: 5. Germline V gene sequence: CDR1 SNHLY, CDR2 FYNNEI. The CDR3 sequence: CASSLGTSGEQFF. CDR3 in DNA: TGTGCCAGCAGCCTCGGGACTAGCGGCGAGCAGTTCTTC.

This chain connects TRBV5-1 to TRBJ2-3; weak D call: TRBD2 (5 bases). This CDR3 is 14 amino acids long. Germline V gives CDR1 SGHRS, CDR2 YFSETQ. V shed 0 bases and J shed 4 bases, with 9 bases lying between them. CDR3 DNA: TGCGCCAGCAGCTTGGAAGGGAGTGCAGATACGCAGTATTTT. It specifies CASSLEGSADTQYF.

The CDR3 sequence is CASRRSSLHEQFF. The DNA for the CDR3 is TGTGCCAGCAGGCGCTCTAGTCTCCATGAGCAGTTCTTC. V gene TRBV6-5 combines with J gene TRBJ2-1, with no clear D. CDR1 and CDR2 from the germline V gene are MNHEY and SVGAGI. CDR3 length: 13 residues. Between the trimmed V and J ends, which lost 6 bases and 8 bases, there was a span of 14 bases.

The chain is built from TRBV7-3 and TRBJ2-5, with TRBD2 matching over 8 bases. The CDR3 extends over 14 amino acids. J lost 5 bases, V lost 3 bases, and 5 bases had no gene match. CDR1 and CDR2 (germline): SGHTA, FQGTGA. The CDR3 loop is CASSLGPGGETQYF. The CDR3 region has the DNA TGTGCCAGCAGCTTGGGGCCGGGGGGGGAGACCCAGTACTTC. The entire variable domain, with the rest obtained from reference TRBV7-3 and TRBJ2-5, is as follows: GAGVSQTPSNKVTEKGKYVELRCDPISGHTALYWYRQSLGQGPEFLIYFQGTGAADDSGLPNDRFFAVRPEGSVSTLKIQRTERGDSAVYLCASSLGPGGETQYFGPGTRLLVL.

The CDR3: CASSDLTGGLSSYEQYF. CDR3 in DNA: TGTGCCAGCAGCGACCTCACAGGGGGCCTAAGCTCCTACGAGCAGTACTTC. The V gene is TRBV28, the J gene TRBJ2-7; 9 nucleotides match TRBD1. Trimming at V came to 6 bases and at J to 0 bases, leaving 12 bases not matched to a gene. This CDR3 spans 17 amino acids. Germline V lookup: CDR1 MDHEN, CDR2 SYDVKM. Combining the CDR3 with reference TRBV28 and TRBJ2-7 gives the whole variable domain DVKVTQSSRYLVKRTGEKVFLECVQDMDHENMFWYRQDPGLGLRLIYFSYDVKMKEKGDIPEGYSVSREKKERFSLILESASTNQTSMYLCASSDLTGGLSSYEQYFGPGTRLTVT.

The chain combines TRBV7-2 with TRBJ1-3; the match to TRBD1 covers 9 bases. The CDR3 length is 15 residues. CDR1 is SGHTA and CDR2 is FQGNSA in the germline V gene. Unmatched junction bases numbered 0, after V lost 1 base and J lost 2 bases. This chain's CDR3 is CASSLDRGPGNTIYF. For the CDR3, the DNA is TGTGCCAGCAGCTTAGACAGGGGGCCTGGAAACACCATATATTTT.

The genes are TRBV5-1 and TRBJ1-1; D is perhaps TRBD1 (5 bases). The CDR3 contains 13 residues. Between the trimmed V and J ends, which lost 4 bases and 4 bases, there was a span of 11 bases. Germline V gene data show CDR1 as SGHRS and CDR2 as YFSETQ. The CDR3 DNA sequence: TGCGCCAGCAGCGTCGACAGAGTCACTGAAGCTTTCTTT. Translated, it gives CASSVDRVTEAFF.